Presented here are 2 T cell receptor beta chains from one specimen sequenced in a study of type 1 and type 2 diabetes patients. The PCR template was genomic DNA. A primer set of 30 forward and 13 reverse primers amplified the CDR3. MiXCR, run by TCRdb on the multiplex PCR reads, gives a single entry per CDR3 protein. Of more than 250,000 distinct CDR3 sequences in the sample, roughly 50% were seen once. Specimen: peripheral blood mononuclear cells (PBMCs). The receptors here all came from a man between 18 and 29 years old with type 2 diabetes.

This chain uses TRBV7-2 with TRBJ1-2; TRBD1 aligns across 12 bases. CDR1 SGHTA and CDR2 FQGNSA come from the germline V gene. Germline trimming cut 5 bases from V and 7 bases from J; bases unmatched to any gene: 5. The CDR3 totals 14 residues. CDR3: CASSTGQGAGGYTF. CDR3 nucleotide sequence: TGTGCCAGCAGCACGGGACAGGGGGCAGGTGGCTACACCTTC.

The chain is built from TRBV6-2 or TRBV6-3 and TRBJ1-1; TRBD1 might be the D (6 bases). Germline CDR1 MNHEY, CDR2 SVGEGT. This CDR3 contains 15 residues. The V gene lost 8 bases and the J gene lost 1 base, with 17 bases spanning the gap. This CDR3 is CASHRVNMENTEAFF. The CDR3, as DNA: TGTGCCAGCCACAGGGTGAATATGGAGAACACTGAAGCTTTCTTT.